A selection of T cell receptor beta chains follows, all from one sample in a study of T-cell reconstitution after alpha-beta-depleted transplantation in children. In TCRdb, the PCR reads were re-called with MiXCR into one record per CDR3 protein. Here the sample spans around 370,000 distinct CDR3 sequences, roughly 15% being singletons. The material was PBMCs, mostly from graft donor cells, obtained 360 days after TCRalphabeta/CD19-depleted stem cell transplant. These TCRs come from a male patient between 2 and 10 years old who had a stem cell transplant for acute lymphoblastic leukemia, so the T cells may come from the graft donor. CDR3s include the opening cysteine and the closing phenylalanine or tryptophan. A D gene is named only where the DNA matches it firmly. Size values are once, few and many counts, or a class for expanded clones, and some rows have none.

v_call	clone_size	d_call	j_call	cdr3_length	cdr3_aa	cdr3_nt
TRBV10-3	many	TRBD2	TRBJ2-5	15	CAISWSGNPQETQYF	TGTGCCATCAGTTGGAGCGGGAATCCTCAAGAGACCCAGTACTTC
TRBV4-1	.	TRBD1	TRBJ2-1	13	CASSYGQGNEQFF	TGCGCCAGCAGCTACGGACAGGGGAATGAGCAGTTCTTC
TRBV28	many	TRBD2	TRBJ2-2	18	CASSLTGLAGVSTGELFF	TGTGCCAGCAGTTTAACGGGACTAGCGGGAGTAAGCACCGGGGAGCTGTTTTTT
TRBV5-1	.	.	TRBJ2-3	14	CASSLDHPTDTQYF	TGCGCCAGCAGCTTGGATCACCCCACAGATACGCAGTATTTT
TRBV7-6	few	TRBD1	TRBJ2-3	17	CASSTPGQGGSTDTQYF	TGTGCCAGCAGCACCCCGGGACAGGGGGGGAGCACAGATACGCAGTATTTT
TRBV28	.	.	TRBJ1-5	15	CASSALGGWDQPQHF	TGTGCCAGCAGTGCCCTAGGAGGTTGGGATCAGCCCCAGCATTTT
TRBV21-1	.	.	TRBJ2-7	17	CASSKVVAREMLYEQYF	TGTGCCAGCAGCAAAGTGGTGGCCAGGGAGATGTTGTACGAGCAGTACTTC
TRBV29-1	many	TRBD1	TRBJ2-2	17	CSVGGDRAPTNTGELFF	TGCAGCGTTGGAGGGGACAGGGCGCCCACGAACACCGGGGAGCTGTTTTTT
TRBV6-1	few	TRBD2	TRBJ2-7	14	CASSKLAGAYEQYF	TGTGCCAGCAGTAAACTAGCGGGAGCCTACGAGCAGTACTTC
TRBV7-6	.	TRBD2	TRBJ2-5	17	CASSLAPPAGAPGTQYF	TGTGCCAGCAGCTTAGCGCCCCCAGCGGGAGCCCCCGGGACCCAGTACTTC